The 17 T cell receptor beta chains listed next were all sequenced from one sample in a study of cytomegalovirus exposure and HLA in healthy donors. Use of 60 Vbeta and 13 Jbeta primers characterized the PCR. Profiling relied on immunoSEQ multiplex PCR, and the TCRdb table lists in-frame clones only, not all of them. The data show approximately 200,000 clones, about three quarters seen once. The sample consisted of PBMCs. The source of these receptors is a middle-aged man in good health and CMV-seronegative.

This chain links TRBV4-2 with TRBJ2-3; the D gene is possibly TRBD2 (6 bases). Germline V gives CDR1 LGHNA, CDR2 YNFKEQ. Trimming removed 1 base at V and 4 bases at J, with 15 bases between. This CDR3 spans 16 amino acids. As DNA, the CDR3 is TGTGCCAGCAGCCAAGGGTCTAGCGATTACGCAGATACGCAGTATTTT. Residues: CASSQGSSDYADTQYF.

The chain carries TRBV7-2 and TRBJ2-7; possible D gene TRBD1, 6 bases. Germline values: CDR1 SGHTA, CDR2 FQGNSA. This CDR3 is 15 amino acids long. Trimming took off 4 bases at V and 0 bases at J, with 13 bases between the two ends. The CDR3 sequence is CASSSTGQPSYEQYF. Written as DNA, the CDR3 is TGTGCCAGCAGCTCAACAGGGCAGCCCTCCTACGAGCAGTACTTC. Variable domain in full (rest from reference TRBV7-2 and TRBJ2-7): GAGVSQSPSNKVTEKGKDVELRCDPISGHTALYWYRQSLGQGLEFLIYFQGNSAPDKSGLPSDRFSAERTGGSVSTLTIQRTQQEDSAVYLCASSSTGQPSYEQYFGPGTRLTVT.

CDR3 residues: CASSFGHLGGPRDEQYF. Here the CDR3 DNA reads TGTGCCAGCAGTTTTGGGCACTTAGGGGGCCCTCGGGACGAGCAGTACTTC. The V gene is TRBV5-4, the J gene TRBJ2-7, with TRBD1 matching over 7 bases. Germline assignment: CDR1 SGHNT and CDR2 YYREEE (reference sequence). The CDR3 extends over 17 amino acids. The J segment lost 5 bases and the V segment lost 5 bases, leaving 19 bases of the junction unmatched.

The CDR3 sequence is CASSLEGTREQYF. CDR3 coding DNA: TGTGCCAGCAGCTTAGAAGGGACTCGGGAGCAGTACTTC. The chain uses TRBV7-9 and TRBJ2-7; D possibly corresponds to TRBD2 (6 bases). The CDR3 is made up of 13 amino acids. V was clipped by 1 base and J by 7 bases, with 11 bases between them. CDR1 and CDR2 from the germline V gene are SEHNR and FQNEAQ (reference sequence).

The chain links TRBV6-6 to TRBJ1-5; D remains unclear. V was clipped by 2 bases and J by 2 bases, with 13 bases between them. This CDR3 has 16 residues. Germline CDR1 is MNHNY and CDR2 is SVGAGI (reference sequence). CDR3 sequence: CASSYVFASGNQPQHF. As DNA, the CDR3 is TGTGCCAGCAGTTACGTTTTCGCCTCGGGCAATCAGCCCCAGCATTTT.

J is TRBJ1-3 and V is TRBV11-3; D unclear. The V and J ends lost 5 bases and 4 bases respectively, with 9 bases between them. Germline CDR1 SGHNT, CDR2 YENEEA. The CDR3 runs to 13 residues. The CDR3 is CASSPGVGNTIYF. In DNA, the CDR3 is TGTGCCAGCAGCCCCGGGGTCGGAAACACCATATATTTT.

V usage is TRBV7-2 and J usage is TRBJ1-1; no firm D call. V was shortened by 2 bases and J by 5 bases, with 12 bases between the two germline ends. Germline V gives CDR1 SGHTA, CDR2 FQGNSA. The CDR3 has 14 residues. The DNA for the CDR3 is TGTGCCAGCAGCTTACAGGATTGGGTAACTGAAGCTTTCTTT. Translated, it gives CASSLQDWVTEAFF.

This chain joins TRBV13 and TRBJ2-7; 7 positions agree with TRBD1. The CDR3 is made up of 14 amino acids. Unmatched junction bases numbered 5, after V lost 4 bases and J lost 2 bases. The germline gives CDR1 PRHDT, CDR2 FYEKMQ (reference sequence). CDR3 amino acids: CASSSPTGPYEQYF. The CDR3 nucleotides are TGTGCCAGCAGCTCCCCGACAGGGCCCTACGAGCAGTACTTC. The full variable domain, in which reference TRBV13 and TRBJ2-7 provide the parts outside the CDR3, is AAGVIQSPRHLIKEKRETATLKCYPIPRHDTVYWYQQGPGQDPQFLISFYEKMQSDKGSIPDRFSAQQFSDYHSELNMSSLELGDSALYFCASSSPTGPYEQYFGPGTRLTVT.

This chain links TRBV5-4 with TRBJ2-7, with TRBD1 as a possible D gene (6 bases). Germline CDR1 SGHNT, CDR2 YYREEE (reference sequence). V gave up 2 bases and J gave up 6 bases, with 12 bases separating them. The CDR3 is 13 amino acids. Written as DNA, the CDR3 is TGTGCCAGCAGCTTAATGGTGGGGGCCGAGCAGTACTTC. Translated: CASSLMVGAEQYF.

The sample holds a few counts of this clone. The chain joins TRBV19 to TRBJ1-1, with unresolved D. This CDR3 has 15 amino acids. With 1 base removed from V and 1 base from J, the gap between germline ends came to 10 bases. Germline V gives CDR1 LNHDA, CDR2 SQIVND (reference sequence). The CDR3 nucleotides are TGTGCCAGTAGTATAGCACGGGGTTCGAACACTGAAGCTTTCTTT. This codes for CASSIARGSNTEAFF.

In DNA form, the CDR3 reads TGTGCCATCAGAACAGGGGATGGGTCATATGGCTACACCTTC. Protein sequence: CAIRTGDGSYGYTF. This chain joins TRBV10-3 and TRBJ1-2; 7 bases match TRBD1. CDR1 ENHRY and CDR2 SYGVKD come from the germline V gene. V lost 6 bases, J lost 5 bases, and 9 bases stayed unmatched. This CDR3 has 14 residues.

The CDR3 region is CASSVDGGSSTDTQYF. CDR3 nucleotides: TGTGCCAGCAGTGTCGACGGGGGGTCTAGCACAGATACGCAGTATTTT. The gene calls are TRBV2 and TRBJ2-3, with 7 bases aligning to TRBD2. Germline trimming cut 4 bases from V and 0 bases from J; bases unmatched to any gene: 7. Germline V gene data show CDR1 as SNHLY and CDR2 as FYNNEI. The CDR3 is 16 residues long.

This clone has only one observation. V and J are TRBV5-1 and TRBJ2-7, with 7 bases identical to TRBD1. Germline CDR1 and CDR2: SGHRS and YFSETQ. The CDR3 contains 13 residues. Unmatched junction bases numbered 1, after V lost 4 bases and J lost 0 bases. The chain's CDR3 is CASSAGGSYEQYF. The CDR3 nucleotides read TGCGCCAGCAGCGCAGGGGGCTCCTACGAGCAGTACTTC.

The genes are TRBV28 and TRBJ2-7; 7 bases line up with TRBD2. Germline values: CDR1 MDHEN, CDR2 SYDVKM. The CDR3 has 14 amino acids. Germline trimming cut 2 bases from V and 6 bases from J; bases unmatched to any gene: 7. CDR3: CASSLGASGPEQYF. CDR3 DNA: TGTGCCAGCAGTTTAGGTGCTAGCGGCCCCGAGCAGTACTTC.

A note on this clone: The junction departs from the called germline gene at one end, perhaps through a read error. The rearrangement links TRBV7-9 to TRBJ2-7, with a possible D match to TRBD2 (6 bases). The germline gives CDR1 SEHNR, CDR2 FQNEAQ (reference sequence). This CDR3 is 16 amino acids long. In DNA form, the CDR3 reads TGTGCCAACAGCTCGTCCCGGGGAGGCCGTCAGGACGAGCAGTACTTC. Protein sequence: CANSSSRGGRQDEQYF.

The genes are TRBV6-1 and TRBJ2-7; 9 bases agree with TRBD1. This CDR3 region has 19 residues. V dropped 2 bases and J dropped 3; count of bases not matched to a gene: 17. Germline V CDR1 and CDR2: MNHNS, SASEGT. CDR3 protein: CASSESTGGPTSRLYEQYF. Written as DNA, the CDR3 is TGTGCCAGCAGTGAATCCACAGGGGGCCCCACTTCTCGCCTCTACGAGCAGTACTTC.

The chain carries TRBV6-6 and TRBJ2-5; 10 positions match TRBD1. Gene TRBJ2-7 matches the end of the DNA better, so the J call may be wrong. The CDR3 contains 16 residues. Germline values: CDR1 MNHNY, CDR2 SVGAGI (reference sequence). The CDR3 DNA is TGTGCCAGCAGTCCCCTCAATCGGGACAGGGGATTCGAGCAGTACTTC. Its protein is CASSPLNRDRGFEQYF.